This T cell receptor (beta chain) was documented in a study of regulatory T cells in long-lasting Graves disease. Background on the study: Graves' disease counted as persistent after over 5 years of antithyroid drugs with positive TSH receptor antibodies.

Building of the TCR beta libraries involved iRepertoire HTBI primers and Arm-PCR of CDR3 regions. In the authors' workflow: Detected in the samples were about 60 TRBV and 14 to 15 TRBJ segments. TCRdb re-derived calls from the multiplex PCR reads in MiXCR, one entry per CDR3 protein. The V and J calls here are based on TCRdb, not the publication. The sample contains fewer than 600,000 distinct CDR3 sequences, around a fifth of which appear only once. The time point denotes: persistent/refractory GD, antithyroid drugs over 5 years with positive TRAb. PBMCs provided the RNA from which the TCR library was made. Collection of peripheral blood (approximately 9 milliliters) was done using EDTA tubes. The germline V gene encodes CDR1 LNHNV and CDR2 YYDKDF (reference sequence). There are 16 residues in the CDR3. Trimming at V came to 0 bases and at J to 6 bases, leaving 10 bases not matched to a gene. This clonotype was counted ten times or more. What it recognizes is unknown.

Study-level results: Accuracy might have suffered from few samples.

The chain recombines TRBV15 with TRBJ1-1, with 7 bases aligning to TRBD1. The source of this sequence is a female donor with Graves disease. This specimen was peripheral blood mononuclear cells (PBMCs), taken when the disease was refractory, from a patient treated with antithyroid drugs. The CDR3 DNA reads TGTGCCACCAGCAGAGATCCACCACAGGGGTTGCCTGAAGCTTTCTTT. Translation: CATSRDPPQGLPEAFF.